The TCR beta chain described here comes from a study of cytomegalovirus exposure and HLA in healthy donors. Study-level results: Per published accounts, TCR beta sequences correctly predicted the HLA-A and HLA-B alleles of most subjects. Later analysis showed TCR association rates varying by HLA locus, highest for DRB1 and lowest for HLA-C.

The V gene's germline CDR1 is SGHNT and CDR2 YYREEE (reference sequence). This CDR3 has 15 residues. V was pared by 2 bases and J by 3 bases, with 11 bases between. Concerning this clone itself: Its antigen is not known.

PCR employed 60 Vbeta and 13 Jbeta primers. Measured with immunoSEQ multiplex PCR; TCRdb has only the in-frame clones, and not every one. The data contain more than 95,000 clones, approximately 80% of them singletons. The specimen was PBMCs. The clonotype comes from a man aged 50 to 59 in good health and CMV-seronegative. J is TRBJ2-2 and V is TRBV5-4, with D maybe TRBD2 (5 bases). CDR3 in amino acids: CASSFAGDYTGELFF. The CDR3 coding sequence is TGTGCCAGCAGCTTTGCCGGGGATTACACCGGGGAGCTGTTTTTT.